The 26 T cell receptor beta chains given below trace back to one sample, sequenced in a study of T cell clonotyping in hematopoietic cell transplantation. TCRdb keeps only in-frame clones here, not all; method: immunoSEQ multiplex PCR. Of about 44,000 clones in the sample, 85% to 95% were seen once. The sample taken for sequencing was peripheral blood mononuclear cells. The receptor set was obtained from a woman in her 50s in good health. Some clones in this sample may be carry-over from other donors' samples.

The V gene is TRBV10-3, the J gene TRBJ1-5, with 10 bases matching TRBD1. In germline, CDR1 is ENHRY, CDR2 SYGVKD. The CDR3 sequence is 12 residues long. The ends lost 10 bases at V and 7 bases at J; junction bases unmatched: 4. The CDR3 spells CATTGGGQPQHF. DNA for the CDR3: TGTGCCACGACAGGGGGCGGACAGCCCCAGCATTTT.

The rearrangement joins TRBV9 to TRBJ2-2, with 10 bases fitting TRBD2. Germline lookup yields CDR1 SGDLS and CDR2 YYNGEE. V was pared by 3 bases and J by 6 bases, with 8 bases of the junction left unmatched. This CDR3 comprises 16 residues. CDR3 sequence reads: CASSEGPSGGSGELFF. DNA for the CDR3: TGTGCCAGCAGCGAAGGCCCTAGCGGGGGATCCGGGGAGCTGTTTTTT. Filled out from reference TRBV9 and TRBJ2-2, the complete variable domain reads DSGVTQTPKHLITATGQRVTLRCSPRSGDLSVYWYQQSLDQGLQFLIQYYNGEERAKGNILERFSAQQFPDLHSELNLSSLELGDSALYFCASSEGPSGGSGELFFGEGSRLTVL.

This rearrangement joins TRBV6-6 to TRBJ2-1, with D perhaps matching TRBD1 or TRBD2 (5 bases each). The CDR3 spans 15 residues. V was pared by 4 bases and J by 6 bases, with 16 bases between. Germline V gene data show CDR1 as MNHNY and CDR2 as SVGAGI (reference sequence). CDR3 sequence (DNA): TGTGCCAGCAGTTTAAATCCAGGGCGGGTCAATGAGCAGTTCTTC. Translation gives CASSLNPGRVNEQFF.

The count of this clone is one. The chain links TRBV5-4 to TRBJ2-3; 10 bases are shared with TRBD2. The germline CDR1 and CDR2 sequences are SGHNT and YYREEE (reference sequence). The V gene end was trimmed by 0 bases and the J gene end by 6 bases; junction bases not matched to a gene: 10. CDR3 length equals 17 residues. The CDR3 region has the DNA TGTGCCAGCAGCTTGGGTGGAGCGGGGGGGCAGTTTGATACGCAGTATTTT. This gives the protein CASSLGGAGGQFDTQYF.

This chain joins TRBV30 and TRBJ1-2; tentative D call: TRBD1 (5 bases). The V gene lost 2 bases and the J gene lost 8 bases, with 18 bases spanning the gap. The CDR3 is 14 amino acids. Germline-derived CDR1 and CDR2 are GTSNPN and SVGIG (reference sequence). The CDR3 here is CAWSPSGWGRGYTF. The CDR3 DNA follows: TGTGCCTGGAGTCCCTCGGGATGGGGGAGGGGCTACACCTTC.

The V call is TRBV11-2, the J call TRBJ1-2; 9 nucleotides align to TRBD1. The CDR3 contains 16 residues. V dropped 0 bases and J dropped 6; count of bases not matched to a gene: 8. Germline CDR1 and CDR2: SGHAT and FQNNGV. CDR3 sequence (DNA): TGTGCCAGCAGCTTAGATCGACAGGGGGGCGCGAATGGCTACACCTTC. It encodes CASSLDRQGGANGYTF.

The CDR3 nucleotides are TGTGCCATCAGTGAGTCCTTGGGGGGGGGCGAGCAGTACTTC. This gives the protein CAISESLGGGEQYF. The chain employs TRBV10-3 and TRBJ2-7; 7 nucleotides line up with TRBD2. With 0 bases clipped from V and 6 bases from J, the junction kept 5 bases outside the gene matches. Germline lookup yields CDR1 ENHRY and CDR2 SYGVKD. The CDR3 is 14 amino acids.

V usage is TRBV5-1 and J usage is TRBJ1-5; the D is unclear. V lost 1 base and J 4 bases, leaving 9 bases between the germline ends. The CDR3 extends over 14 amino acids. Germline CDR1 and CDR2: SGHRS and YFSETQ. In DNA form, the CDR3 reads TGCGCCAGCAGCTTGACGGGGTTTAATCAGCCCCAGCATTTT. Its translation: CASSLTGFNQPQHF.

Written as DNA, the CDR3 is TGTGCCAGCAGCCTCCTGACAGGGGACGGCTACACCTTC. This sequence encodes CASSLLTGDGYTF. The chain uses TRBV7-6 and TRBJ1-2; 8 bases line up with TRBD1. The germline gives CDR1 SGHVS, CDR2 FNYEAQ. V lost 5 bases and J lost 8; bases outside the gene matches: 7. The CDR3 totals 13 residues.

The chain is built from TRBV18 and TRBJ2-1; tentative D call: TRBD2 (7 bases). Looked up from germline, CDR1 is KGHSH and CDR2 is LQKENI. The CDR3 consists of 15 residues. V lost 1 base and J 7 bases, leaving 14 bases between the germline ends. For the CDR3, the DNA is TGTGCCAGCTCACCACGGTACAGGGAGGGGAATGAGCAGTTCTTC. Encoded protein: CASSPRYREGNEQFF.

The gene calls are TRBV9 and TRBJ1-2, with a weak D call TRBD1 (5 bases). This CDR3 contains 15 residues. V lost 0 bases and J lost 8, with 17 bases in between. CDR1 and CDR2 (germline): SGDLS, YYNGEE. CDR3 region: CASSVAGSSWGGYTF. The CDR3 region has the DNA TGTGCCAGCAGCGTAGCTGGCAGTAGTTGGGGCGGCTACACCTTC.

This chain's CDR3 is CASSVEWVDTQYF. The CDR3 DNA reads TGTGCCAGCAGCGTAGAGTGGGTAGATACGCAGTATTTT. The chain has TRBV9 and TRBJ2-3; D remains ambiguous. CDR1 and CDR2 (germline): SGDLS, YYNGEE. The V and J ends lost 0 bases and 5 bases respectively, with 7 bases between them. The CDR3 runs 13 residues.

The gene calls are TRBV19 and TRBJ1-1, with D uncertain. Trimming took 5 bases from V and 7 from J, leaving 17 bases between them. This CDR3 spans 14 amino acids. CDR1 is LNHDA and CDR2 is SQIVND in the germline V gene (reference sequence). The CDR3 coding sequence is TGTGCCAGTAGTCCGGGTGGCGGGGTTGGTGAAGCTTTCTTT. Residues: CASSPGGGVGEAFF.

The CDR3 sequence: CATAPQGFSGNTIYF. In nucleotides, the CDR3 is TGTGCCACCGCTCCGCAAGGGTTTTCTGGAAACACCATATATTTT. The chain uses TRBV7-9 and TRBJ1-3; no clear D gene. V was trimmed by 10 bases and J by 1 base, leaving 17 bases between them. Germline V gene data show CDR1 as SEHNR and CDR2 as FQNEAQ (reference sequence). This CDR3 region has 15 residues.

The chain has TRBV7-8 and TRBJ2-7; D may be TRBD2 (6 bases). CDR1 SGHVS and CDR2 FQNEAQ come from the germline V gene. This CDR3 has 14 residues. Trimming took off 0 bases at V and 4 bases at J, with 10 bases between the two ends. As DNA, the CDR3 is TGTGCCAGCAGCTTAGCAGGGAGGTCTTACGAGCAGTACTTC. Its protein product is CASSLAGRSYEQYF.

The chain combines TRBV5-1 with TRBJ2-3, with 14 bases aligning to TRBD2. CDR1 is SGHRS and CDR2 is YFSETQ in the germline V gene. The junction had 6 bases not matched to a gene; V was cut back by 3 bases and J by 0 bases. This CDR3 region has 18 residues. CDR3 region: CASSSGTSGGLSTDTQYF. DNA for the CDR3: TGCGCCAGCAGCTCGGGGACTAGCGGGGGCTTAAGCACAGATACGCAGTATTTT.

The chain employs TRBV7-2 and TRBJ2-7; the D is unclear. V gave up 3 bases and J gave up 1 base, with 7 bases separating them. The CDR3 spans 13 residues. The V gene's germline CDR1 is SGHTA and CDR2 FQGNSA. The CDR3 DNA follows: TGTGCCAGCAGCTTCCAAGGGTCCTACGAGCAGTACTTC. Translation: CASSFQGSYEQYF.

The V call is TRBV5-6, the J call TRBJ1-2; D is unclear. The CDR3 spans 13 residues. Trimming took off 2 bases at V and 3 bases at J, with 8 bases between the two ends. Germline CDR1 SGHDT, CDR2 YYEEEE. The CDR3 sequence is CASSFGRDYGYTF. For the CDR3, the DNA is TGTGCCAGCAGCTTCGGACGGGACTATGGCTACACCTTC.

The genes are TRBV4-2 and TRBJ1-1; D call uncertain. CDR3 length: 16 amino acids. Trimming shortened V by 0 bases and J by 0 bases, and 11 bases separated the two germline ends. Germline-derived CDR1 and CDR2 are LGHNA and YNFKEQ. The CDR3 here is CASSQDRGQMNTEAFF. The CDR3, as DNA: TGTGCCAGCAGCCAAGATCGCGGTCAGATGAACACTGAAGCTTTCTTT.

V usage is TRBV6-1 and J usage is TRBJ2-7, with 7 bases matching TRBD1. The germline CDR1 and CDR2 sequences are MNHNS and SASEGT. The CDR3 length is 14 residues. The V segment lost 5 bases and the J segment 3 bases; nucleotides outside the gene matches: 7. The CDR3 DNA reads TGTGCCAGCAGTTCTATGGGACAGAACTACGAGCAGTACTTC. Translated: CASSSMGQNYEQYF.

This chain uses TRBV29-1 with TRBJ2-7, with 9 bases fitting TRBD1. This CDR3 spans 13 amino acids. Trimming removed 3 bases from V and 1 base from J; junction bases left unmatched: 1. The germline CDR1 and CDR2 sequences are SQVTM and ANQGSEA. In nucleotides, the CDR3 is TGCAGCGTTGACGGGACAGGGTCCTACGAGCAGTACTTC. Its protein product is CSVDGTGSYEQYF.

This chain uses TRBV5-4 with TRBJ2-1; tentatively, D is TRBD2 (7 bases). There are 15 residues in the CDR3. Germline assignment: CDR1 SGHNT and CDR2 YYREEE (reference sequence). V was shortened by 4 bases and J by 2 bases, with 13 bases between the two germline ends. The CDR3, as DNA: TGTGCCAGCAGCGGAGCGGGACATACCTACAATGAGCAGTTCTTC. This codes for CASSGAGHTYNEQFF.

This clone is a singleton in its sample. The CDR3 is CASSLASMTEGTEAFF. CDR3 sequence (DNA): TGTGCCAGCAGCTTAGCATCAATGACAGAAGGCACTGAAGCTTTCTTT. This chain links TRBV7-6 with TRBJ1-1; maybe TRBD1 (5 bases). Germline assignment: CDR1 SGHVS and CDR2 FNYEAQ. The CDR3 has 16 residues. Deletions cut 0 bases from V and 4 bases from J, with 15 bases between.

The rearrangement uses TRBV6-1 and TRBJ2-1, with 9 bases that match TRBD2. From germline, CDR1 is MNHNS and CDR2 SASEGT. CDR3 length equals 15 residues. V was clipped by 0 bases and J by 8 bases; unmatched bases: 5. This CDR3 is CASSEAAGGVDEQFF. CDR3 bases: TGTGCCAGCAGTGAAGCTGCGGGGGGGGTTGATGAGCAGTTCTTC.

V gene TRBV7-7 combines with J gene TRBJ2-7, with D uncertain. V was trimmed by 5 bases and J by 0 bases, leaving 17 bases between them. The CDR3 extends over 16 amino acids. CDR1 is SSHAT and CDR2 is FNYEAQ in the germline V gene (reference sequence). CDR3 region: CASSLLQNTSSYEQYF. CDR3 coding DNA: TGTGCCAGCAGCCTCTTACAGAACACCAGCTCCTACGAGCAGTACTTC.

CDR3 in DNA: TGTGCCAGCAGTAAAGGACAGAACTATGGCTACACCTTC. This translates into CASSKGQNYGYTF. The chain recombines TRBV6-1 with TRBJ1-2; D is perhaps TRBD1 (6 bases). Germline CDR1 and CDR2: MNHNS and SASEGT. V was clipped by 5 bases and J by 2 bases, with 9 bases between them. The CDR3 contains 13 residues.